The clone carrying this TCR beta chain was seen ten or more times. The data stem from a study of T-cell reconstitution after alpha-beta-depleted transplantation in children. Unique molecular identifiers were incorporated into the prepared TCRbeta library. MiXCR, run by TCRdb on the PCR reads, gives a single entry per CDR3 protein. The table shows about 830,000 distinct CDR3 sequences, with approximately 15% occurring only once. Germline V gene data show CDR1 as SEHNR and CDR2 as FQNEAQ (reference sequence). CDR3 length: 15 amino acids. Trimming removed 3 bases from V and 6 bases from J; junction bases left unmatched: 8.

The TCR comes from a male patient between 10 and 17 years old who had a stem cell transplant for acute lymphoblastic leukemia, so the T cells may come from the graft donor. The material sequenced was PBMCs, mostly from graft donor cells, taken 360 days after TCRalphabeta/CD19-depleted stem cell transplant. The chain uses TRBV7-9 and TRBJ2-1; TRBD2 agrees at 7 bases. CDR3 nucleotide sequence: TGTGCCAGCAGCTTGGGATTGAGCGGGGTCAATGAGCAGTTCTTC. Protein sequence: CASSLGLSGVNEQFF.